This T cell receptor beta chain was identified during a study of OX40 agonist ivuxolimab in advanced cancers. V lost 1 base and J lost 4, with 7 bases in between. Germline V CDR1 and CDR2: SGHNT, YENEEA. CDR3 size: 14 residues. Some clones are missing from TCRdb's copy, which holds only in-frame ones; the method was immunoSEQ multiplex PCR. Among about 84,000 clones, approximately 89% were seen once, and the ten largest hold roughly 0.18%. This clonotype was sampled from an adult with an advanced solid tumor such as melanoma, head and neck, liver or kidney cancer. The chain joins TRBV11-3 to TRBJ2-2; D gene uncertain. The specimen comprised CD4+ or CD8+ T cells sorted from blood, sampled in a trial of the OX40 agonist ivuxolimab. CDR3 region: CASSLGASTGELFF. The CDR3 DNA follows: TGTGCCAGCAGCTTAGGGGCATCCACCGGGGAGCTGTTTTTT.